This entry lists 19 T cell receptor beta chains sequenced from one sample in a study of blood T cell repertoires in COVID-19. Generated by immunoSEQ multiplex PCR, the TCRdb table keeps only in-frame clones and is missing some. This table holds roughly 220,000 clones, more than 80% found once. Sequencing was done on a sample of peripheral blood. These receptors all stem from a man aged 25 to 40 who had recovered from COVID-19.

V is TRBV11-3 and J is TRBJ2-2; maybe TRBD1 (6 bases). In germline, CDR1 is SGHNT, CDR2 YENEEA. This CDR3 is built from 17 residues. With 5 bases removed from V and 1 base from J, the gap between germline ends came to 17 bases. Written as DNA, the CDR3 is TGTGCCAGCAGCCCTCGAGGGGGACGGAGGAACACCGGGGAGCTGTTTTTT. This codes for CASSPRGGRRNTGELFF.

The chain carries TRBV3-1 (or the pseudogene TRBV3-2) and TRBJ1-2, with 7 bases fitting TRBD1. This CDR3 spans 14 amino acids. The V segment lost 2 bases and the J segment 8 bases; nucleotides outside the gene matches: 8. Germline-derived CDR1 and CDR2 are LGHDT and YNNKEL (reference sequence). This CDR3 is CASSQCRGRDGYTF. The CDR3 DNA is TGTGCCAGCAGCCAATGCAGGGGGAGAGACGGCTACACCTTC.

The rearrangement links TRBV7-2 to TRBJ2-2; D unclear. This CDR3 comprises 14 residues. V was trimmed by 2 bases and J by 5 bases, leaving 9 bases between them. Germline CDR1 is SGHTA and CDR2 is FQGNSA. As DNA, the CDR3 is TGTGCCAGCAGCTTAAGTAGGCGGACCGGGGAGCTGTTTTTT. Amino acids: CASSLSRRTGELFF.

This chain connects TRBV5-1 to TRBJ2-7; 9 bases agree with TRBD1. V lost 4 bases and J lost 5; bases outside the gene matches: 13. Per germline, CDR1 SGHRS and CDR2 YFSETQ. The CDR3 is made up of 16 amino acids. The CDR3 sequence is CASSPAVTGGDHEQYF. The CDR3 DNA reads TGCGCCAGCAGCCCGGCCGTGACAGGGGGGGACCACGAGCAGTACTTC.

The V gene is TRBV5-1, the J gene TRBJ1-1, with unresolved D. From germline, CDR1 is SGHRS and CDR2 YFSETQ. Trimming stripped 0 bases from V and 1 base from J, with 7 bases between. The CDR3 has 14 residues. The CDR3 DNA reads TGCGCCAGCAGCTTGGACAACCCGAACACTGAAGCTTTCTTT. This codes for CASSLDNPNTEAFF.

The CDR3 DNA follows: TGCGCCAGCAGCGCAGCAGACAGAAGCTCCTACGAGCAGTACTTC. Protein sequence: CASSAADRSSYEQYF. V and J are TRBV4-3 and TRBJ2-7; tentative D call: TRBD1 (5 bases). The germline V and J ends were trimmed by 5 bases and 0 bases, with 14 bases remaining between them. Germline CDR1 LGHNA, CDR2 YSLEER. This CDR3 comprises 15 residues.

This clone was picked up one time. The DNA for the CDR3 is TGTGCCAGCAGCTTAATCCTGAACACCGGGGAGCTGTTTTTT. This translates into CASSLILNTGELFF. The rearrangement joins TRBV11-2 to TRBJ2-2, with D hard to call. CDR3 length: 14 residues. CDR1 and CDR2 from the germline V gene are SGHAT and FQNNGV. V was trimmed by 2 bases and J by 1 base, leaving 5 bases between them.

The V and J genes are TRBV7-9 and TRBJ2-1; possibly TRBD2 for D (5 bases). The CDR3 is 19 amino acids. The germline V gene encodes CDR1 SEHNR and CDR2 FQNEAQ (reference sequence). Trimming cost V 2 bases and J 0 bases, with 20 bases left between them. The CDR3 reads CASSLYRMRVRGSYNEQFF. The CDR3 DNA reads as TGTGCCAGCAGCTTATATCGTATGAGGGTTAGAGGCTCCTACAATGAGCAGTTCTTC.

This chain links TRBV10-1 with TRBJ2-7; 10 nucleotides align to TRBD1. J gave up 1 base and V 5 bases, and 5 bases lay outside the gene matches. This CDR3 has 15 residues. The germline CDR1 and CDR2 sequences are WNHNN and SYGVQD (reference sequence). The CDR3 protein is CASSPRDRGSYEQYF. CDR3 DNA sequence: TGCGCCAGCAGTCCTAGGGACAGGGGATCCTACGAGCAGTACTTC.

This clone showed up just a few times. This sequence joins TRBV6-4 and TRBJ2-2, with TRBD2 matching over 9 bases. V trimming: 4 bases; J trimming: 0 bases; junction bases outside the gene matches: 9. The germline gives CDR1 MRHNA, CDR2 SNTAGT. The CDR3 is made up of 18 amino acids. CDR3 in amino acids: CASSAGTSISTNTGELFF. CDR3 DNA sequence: TGTGCCAGCAGTGCCGGGACTAGCATATCCACGAACACCGGGGAGCTGTTTTTT.

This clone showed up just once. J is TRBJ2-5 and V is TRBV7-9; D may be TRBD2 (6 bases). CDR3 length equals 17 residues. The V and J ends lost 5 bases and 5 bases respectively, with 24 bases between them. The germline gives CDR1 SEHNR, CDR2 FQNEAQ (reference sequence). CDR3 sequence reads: CASSQDVGGFSLETQYF. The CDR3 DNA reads TGTGCCAGCAGCCAGGATGTTGGAGGGTTTAGTTTGGAGACCCAGTACTTC.

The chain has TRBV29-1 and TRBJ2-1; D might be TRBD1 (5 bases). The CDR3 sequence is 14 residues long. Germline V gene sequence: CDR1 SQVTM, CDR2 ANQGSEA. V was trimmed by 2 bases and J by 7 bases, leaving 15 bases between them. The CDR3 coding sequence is TGCAGCGTTGAAACTGGCCAGGGCGAGAATGAGCAGTTCTTC. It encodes CSVETGQGENEQFF.

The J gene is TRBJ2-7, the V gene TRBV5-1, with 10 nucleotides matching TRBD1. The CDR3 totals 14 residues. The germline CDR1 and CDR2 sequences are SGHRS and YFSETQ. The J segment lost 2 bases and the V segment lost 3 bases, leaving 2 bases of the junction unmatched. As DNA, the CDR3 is TGCGCCAGCAGCTGGGGACAGGGGCCCTACGAGCAGTACTTC. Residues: CASSWGQGPYEQYF.

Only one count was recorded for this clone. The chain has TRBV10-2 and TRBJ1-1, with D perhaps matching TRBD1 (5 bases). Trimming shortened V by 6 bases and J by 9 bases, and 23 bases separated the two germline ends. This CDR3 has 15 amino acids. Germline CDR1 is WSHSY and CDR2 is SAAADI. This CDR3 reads CASRTLDRGEEKAFF. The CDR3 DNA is TGCGCCAGCAGGACCCTAGATCGAGGGGAGGAGAAAGCTTTCTTT.

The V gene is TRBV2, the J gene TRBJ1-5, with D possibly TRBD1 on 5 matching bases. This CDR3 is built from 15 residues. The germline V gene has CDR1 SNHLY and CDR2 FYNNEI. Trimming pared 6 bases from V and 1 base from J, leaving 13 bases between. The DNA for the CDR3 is TGTGCCAGCAGAAAGGAGGGGACCAGCAATCAGCCCCAGCATTTT. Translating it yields CASRKEGTSNQPQHF.

This CDR3 reads CSVEARSSTDTQYF. Written as DNA, the CDR3 is TGCAGCGTTGAGGCCCGCTCATCCACAGATACGCAGTATTTT. This chain connects TRBV29-1 to TRBJ2-3; no definite D call. V dropped 3 bases and J dropped 2 bases, with 12 bases sitting between them. Germline V gene lookup returns CDR1 SQVTM and CDR2 ANQGSEA. CDR3 size: 14 residues.

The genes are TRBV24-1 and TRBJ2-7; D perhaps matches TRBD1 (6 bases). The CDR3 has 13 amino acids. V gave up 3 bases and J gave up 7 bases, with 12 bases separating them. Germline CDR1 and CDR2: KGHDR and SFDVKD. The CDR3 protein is CATSDNRVREQYF. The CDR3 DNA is TGTGCCACCAGTGATAACAGGGTAAGGGAGCAGTACTTC.

CDR3 region: CASSLESRAGNTIYF. In DNA, the CDR3 is TGCGCCAGCAGCTTGGAGTCGAGAGCCGGAAACACCATATATTTT. The chain is built from TRBV5-1 and TRBJ1-3; D remains unclear. Trimming cost V 0 bases and J 4 bases, with 11 bases left between them. The CDR3 is 15 amino acids. The germline gives CDR1 SGHRS, CDR2 YFSETQ. Variable domain in full (rest from reference TRBV5-1 and TRBJ1-3): KAGVTQTPRYLIKTRGQQVTLSCSPISGHRSVSWYQQTPGQGLQFLFEYFSETQRNKGNFPGRFSGRQFSNSRSEMNVSTLELGDSALYLCASSLESRAGNTIYFGEGSWLTVV.

The CDR3 protein is CASSAASGGAYEQYF. Written as DNA, the CDR3 is TGTGCCAGCAGCGCCGCTAGCGGGGGGGCCTACGAGCAGTACTTC. The chain carries TRBV5-4 and TRBJ2-7; TRBD2 matches at 12 bases. V lost 4 bases to trimming and J lost 2 bases; unmatched junction nucleotides: 4. This CDR3 spans 15 amino acids. The germline CDR1 and CDR2 sequences are SGHNT and YYREEE (reference sequence).